This T cell receptor beta chain originates from a study of early T cells in non-severe SARS-CoV-2 infection. Each CDR3 protein gets one entry after TCRdb re-called the 5' RACE reads with MiXCR. The sample records approximately 65,000 distinct CDR3 sequences, more than 10% being singletons. Germline CDR1 and CDR2: MNHEY and SVGEGT. With V trimmed by 6 bases and J by 2 bases, 8 bases remained unmatched. The CDR3 extends over 15 amino acids. The chain joins TRBV6-2 or TRBV6-3 to TRBJ2-3; TRBD2 agrees at 7 bases. This TCR derives from an adult who was a healthcare worker with PCR-confirmed SARS-CoV-2 infection or an uninfected control (not recorded which). Sequenced input: whole blood. This CDR3 is CASRPAGQDTDTQYF. CDR3 nucleotides: TGTGCCAGCAGACCAGCGGGGCAGGACACAGATACGCAGTATTTT.